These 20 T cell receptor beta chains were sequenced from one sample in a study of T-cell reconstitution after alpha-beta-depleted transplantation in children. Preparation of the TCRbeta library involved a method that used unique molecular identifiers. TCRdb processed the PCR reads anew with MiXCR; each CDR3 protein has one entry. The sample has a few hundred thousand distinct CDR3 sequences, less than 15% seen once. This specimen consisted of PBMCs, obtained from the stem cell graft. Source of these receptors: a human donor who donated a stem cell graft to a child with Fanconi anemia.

The CDR3 nucleotides read TGTGCCATTTGGAGGGGTGAAGCTTTCTTT. Its protein product is CAIWRGEAFF. The chain recombines TRBV7-9 with TRBJ1-1; possibly TRBD1 for D (5 bases). V was shortened by 10 bases and J by 7 bases, with 10 bases between the two germline ends. The CDR3 has 10 residues. Germline values: CDR1 SEHNR, CDR2 FQNEAQ (reference sequence).

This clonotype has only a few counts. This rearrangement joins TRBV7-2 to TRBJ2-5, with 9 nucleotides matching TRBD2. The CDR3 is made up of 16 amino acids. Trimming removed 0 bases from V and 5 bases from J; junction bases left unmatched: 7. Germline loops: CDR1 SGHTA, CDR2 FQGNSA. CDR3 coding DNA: TGTGCCAGCAGCTTAGCTGGGCTAGCGGGGTGGGAGACCCAGTACTTC. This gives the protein CASSLAGLAGWETQYF.

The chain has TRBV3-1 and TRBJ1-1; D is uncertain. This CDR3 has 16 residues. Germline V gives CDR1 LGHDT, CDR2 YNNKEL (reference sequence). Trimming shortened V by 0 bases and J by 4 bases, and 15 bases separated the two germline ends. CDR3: CASSQDKVRLSTEAFF. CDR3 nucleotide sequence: TGTGCCAGCAGCCAAGATAAAGTCAGGCTGAGCACTGAAGCTTTCTTT.

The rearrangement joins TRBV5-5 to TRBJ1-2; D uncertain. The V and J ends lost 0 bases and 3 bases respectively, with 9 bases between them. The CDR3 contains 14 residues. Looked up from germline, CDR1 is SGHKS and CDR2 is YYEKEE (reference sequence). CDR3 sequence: CASSLGLGDYGYTF. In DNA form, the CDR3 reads TGTGCCAGCAGCTTGGGGCTTGGGGACTATGGCTACACCTTC.

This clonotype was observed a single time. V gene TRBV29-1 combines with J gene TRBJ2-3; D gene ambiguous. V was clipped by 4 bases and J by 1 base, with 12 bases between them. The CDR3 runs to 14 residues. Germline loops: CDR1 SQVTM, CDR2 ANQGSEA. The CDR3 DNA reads TGCAGCGTTGGGTGGTACTCCGGCACAGATACGCAGTATTTT. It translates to CSVGWYSGTDTQYF.

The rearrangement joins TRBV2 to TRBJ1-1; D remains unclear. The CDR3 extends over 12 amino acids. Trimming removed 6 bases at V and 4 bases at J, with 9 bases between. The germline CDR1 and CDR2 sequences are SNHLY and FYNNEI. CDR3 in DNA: TGTGCCAGCAGATACTGGGGCACTGAAGCTTTCTTT. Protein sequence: CASRYWGTEAFF.

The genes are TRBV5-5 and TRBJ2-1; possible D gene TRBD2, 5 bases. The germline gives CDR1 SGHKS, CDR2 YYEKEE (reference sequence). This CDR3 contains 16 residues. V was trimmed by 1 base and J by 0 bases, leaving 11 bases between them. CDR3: CASSLRPGSSYNEQFF. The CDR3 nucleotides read TGTGCCAGCAGCTTGCGGCCGGGGAGCTCCTACAATGAGCAGTTCTTC.

The CDR3 nucleotides are TGCAGTGCTAGAGATTCAACTAGCGGGAGTCGAATCTACAATGAGCAGTTCTTC. Translating it yields CSARDSTSGSRIYNEQFF. The rearrangement joins TRBV20-1 to TRBJ2-1; 11 nucleotides match TRBD2. Looked up from germline, CDR1 is DFQATT and CDR2 is SNEGSKA (reference sequence). J gave up 3 bases and V 0 bases, and 10 bases lay outside the gene matches. This CDR3 contains 18 residues.

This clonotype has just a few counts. Written as DNA, the CDR3 is TGCAGTGCTAGTTCCGGGGGAAACAGCAACACCGGGGAGCTGTTTTTT. Translation gives CSASSGGNSNTGELFF. V usage is TRBV20-1 and J usage is TRBJ2-2; tentatively, D is TRBD2 (6 bases). V lost 3 bases, J lost 2 bases, and 16 bases lay in between. Germline V CDR1 and CDR2: DFQATT, SNEGSKA (reference sequence). This CDR3 has 16 amino acids.

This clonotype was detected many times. CDR3 in amino acids: CASSLSRGPGELFF. CDR3 nucleotides: TGTGCCAGCAGCTTATCTAGGGGGCCCGGGGAGCTGTTTTTT. This sequence joins TRBV7-2 and TRBJ2-2; 7 bases align to TRBD1. The CDR3 length is 14 residues. Germline CDR1 and CDR2: SGHTA and FQGNSA. The V and J ends lost 2 bases and 6 bases, in that order; junction bases with no gene match: 3. Supplemented by reference TRBV7-2 and TRBJ2-2, the full variable domain reads GAGVSQSPSNKVTEKGKDVELRCDPISGHTALYWYRQSLGQGLEFLIYFQGNSAPDKSGLPSDRFSAERTGGSVSTLTIQRTQQEDSAVYLCASSLSRGPGELFFGEGSRLTVL.

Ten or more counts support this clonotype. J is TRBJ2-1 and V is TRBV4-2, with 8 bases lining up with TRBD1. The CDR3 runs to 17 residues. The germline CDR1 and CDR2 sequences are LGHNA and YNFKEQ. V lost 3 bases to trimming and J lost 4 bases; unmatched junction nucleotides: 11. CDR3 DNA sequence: TGTGCCAGCAGCCAGAAGCCCCCGGGACAGGTATACAATGAGCAGTTCTTC. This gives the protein CASSQKPPGQVYNEQFF.

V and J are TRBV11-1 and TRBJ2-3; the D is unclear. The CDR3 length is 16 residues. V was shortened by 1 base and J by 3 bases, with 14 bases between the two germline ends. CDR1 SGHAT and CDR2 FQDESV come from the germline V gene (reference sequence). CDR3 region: CASSLGLSELTDTQYF. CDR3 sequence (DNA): TGTGCCAGCAGCTTAGGACTGTCAGAGCTTACAGATACGCAGTATTTT.

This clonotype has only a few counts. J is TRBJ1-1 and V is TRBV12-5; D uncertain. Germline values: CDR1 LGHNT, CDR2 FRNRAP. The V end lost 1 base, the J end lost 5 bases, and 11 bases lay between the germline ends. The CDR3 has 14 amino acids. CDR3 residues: CASGLAAGGTEAFF. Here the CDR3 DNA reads TGTGCTAGTGGTTTGGCCGCGGGAGGGACTGAAGCTTTCTTT.

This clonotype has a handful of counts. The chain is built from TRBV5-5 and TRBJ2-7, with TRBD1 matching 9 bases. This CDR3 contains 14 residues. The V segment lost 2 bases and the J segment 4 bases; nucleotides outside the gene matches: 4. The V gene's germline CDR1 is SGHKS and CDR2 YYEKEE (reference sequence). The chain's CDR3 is CASSFGGQGYEQYV. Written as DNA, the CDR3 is TGTGCCAGCAGCTTTGGGGGACAGGGTTACGAGCAGTACGTC.

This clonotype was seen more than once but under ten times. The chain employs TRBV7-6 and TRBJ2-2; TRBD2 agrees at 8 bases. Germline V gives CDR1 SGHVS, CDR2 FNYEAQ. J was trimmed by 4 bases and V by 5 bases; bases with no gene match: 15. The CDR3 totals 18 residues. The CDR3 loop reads CASSLHFGGAPSTGELFF. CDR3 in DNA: TGTGCCAGCAGCCTACATTTCGGGGGGGCCCCTAGCACCGGGGAGCTGTTTTTT.

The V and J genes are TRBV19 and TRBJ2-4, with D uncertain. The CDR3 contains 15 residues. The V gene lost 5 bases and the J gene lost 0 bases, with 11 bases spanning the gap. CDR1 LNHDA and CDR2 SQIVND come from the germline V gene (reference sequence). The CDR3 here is CASSLTARAKNIQYF. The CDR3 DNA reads TGTGCCAGTAGTTTAACAGCCCGAGCCAAAAACATTCAGTACTTC.

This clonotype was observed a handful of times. The DNA for the CDR3 is TGCAGCGTTGATTCTGTTACCGGCTACACCTTC. Its protein product is CSVDSVTGYTF. The V and J genes are TRBV29-1 and TRBJ1-2; D ambiguous. Per the germline V gene, CDR1 is SQVTM and CDR2 is ANQGSEA. V lost 3 bases and J 8 bases, leaving 10 bases between the germline ends. The CDR3 covers 11 residues.

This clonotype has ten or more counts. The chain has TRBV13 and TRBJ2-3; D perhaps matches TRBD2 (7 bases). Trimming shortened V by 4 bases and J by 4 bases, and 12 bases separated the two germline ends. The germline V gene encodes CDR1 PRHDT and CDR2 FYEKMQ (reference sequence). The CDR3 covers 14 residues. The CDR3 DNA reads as TGTGCCAGCAGCTCGGGGGGCTGGGCAGATACGCAGTATTTT. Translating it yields CASSSGGWADTQYF. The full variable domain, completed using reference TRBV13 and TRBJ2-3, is AAGVIQSPRHLIKEKRETATLKCYPIPRHDTVYWYQQGPGQDPQFLISFYEKMQSDKGSIPDRFSAQQFSDYHSELNMSSLELGDSALYFCASSSGGWADTQYFGPGTRLTVL.

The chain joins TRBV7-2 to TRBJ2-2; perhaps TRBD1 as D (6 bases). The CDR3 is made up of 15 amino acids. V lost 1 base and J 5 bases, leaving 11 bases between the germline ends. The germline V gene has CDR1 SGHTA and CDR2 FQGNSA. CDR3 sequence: CASSLDGTTTGELFF. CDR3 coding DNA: TGTGCCAGCAGCTTAGATGGGACAACAACCGGGGAGCTGTTTTTT. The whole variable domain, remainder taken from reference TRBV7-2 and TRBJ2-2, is GAGVSQSPSNKVTEKGKDVELRCDPISGHTALYWYRQSLGQGLEFLIYFQGNSAPDKSGLPSDRFSAERTGGSVSTLTIQRTQQEDSAVYLCASSLDGTTTGELFFGEGSRLTVL.

Here the CDR3 reads CASSSLAGGPNTQYF. As DNA, the CDR3 is TGTGCCAGCAGCTCACTAGCGGGGGGGCCTAATACGCAGTATTTT. This chain uses TRBV28 with TRBJ2-3; 13 nucleotides align to TRBD2. Germline V gene sequence: CDR1 MDHEN, CDR2 SYDVKM. CDR3 length: 15 amino acids. V shed 6 bases, J shed 7 bases, and the junction held 7 bases outside the gene matches.